The 5 T cell receptor beta chains below all came from one sample that was sequenced in a study of blood T cells in healthy people across ages. For the second PCR, which ran for roughly 7 to 11 cycles, a sample-barcoded 5' primer and a J-beta primer mix were used. TCRdb used MiXCR to reprocess the 5' RACE reads, holding one entry per CDR3 protein. The sample has about 1.6 million distinct CDR3 sequences, almost 35% seen once; the top ten hold approximately 10%. Input material: blood. Receptors originate from a woman aged 30 to 39 in good health.

The chain carries TRBV10-3 and TRBJ2-3, with TRBD2 as a possible D gene (5 bases). Trimming stripped 5 bases from V and 2 bases from J, with 11 bases between. From germline, CDR1 is ENHRY and CDR2 SYGVKD. The CDR3 length is 14 residues. The CDR3 nucleotides read TGTGCCATCAGTCCCTACCGGGACACAGATACGCAGTATTTT. It translates to CAISPYRDTDTQYF.

Comments on this clonotype: This sequence may be a read error, since a much larger clone differs from it by one base. The chain is built from TRBV29-1 and TRBJ2-7; unclear D gene. The CDR3 consists of 13 residues. With 7 bases removed from V and 1 base from J, the gap between germline ends came to 14 bases. Looked up from germline, CDR1 is SQVTM and CDR2 is ANQGSEA. CDR3 residues: CSASTATSYEQYF. The CDR3 DNA is TGCAGCGCGAGCACAGCGACTTCCTACGAGCAGTACTTC.

J is TRBJ2-3 and V is TRBV13, with TRBD2 matching over 10 bases. The CDR3 loop spans 19 amino acids. Germline V gene lookup returns CDR1 PRHDT and CDR2 FYEKMQ (reference sequence). V lost 5 bases, J lost 1 base, and 15 bases stayed unmatched. CDR3 nucleotides: TGTGCCAGCAGCCAAAGAAATCTAGCGGGAGCTCTTGGCACAGATACGCAGTATTTT. Amino acids: CASSQRNLAGALGTDTQYF.

V is TRBV2 and J is TRBJ2-2; the D is unclear. The CDR3 consists of 15 residues. Trimming shortened V by 4 bases and J by 0 bases, and 9 bases separated the two germline ends. Germline V gene data show CDR1 as SNHLY and CDR2 as FYNNEI. CDR3 DNA: TGTGCCAGCAGTGTCCTCCGAGCGAACACCGGGGAGCTGTTTTTT. Encoded protein: CASSVLRANTGELFF.

This clonotype was picked up many times. The chain recombines TRBV4-1 with TRBJ2-7; TRBD1 matches at 7 bases. J gave up 0 bases and V 1 base, and 0 bases lay outside the gene matches. Germline values: CDR1 MGHRA, CDR2 YSYEKL. This CDR3 is built from 14 residues. Written as DNA, the CDR3 is TGCGCCAGCAGCCAAGGACAGGGCTCCTACGAGCAGTACTTC. It is translated as CASSQGQGSYEQYF.